This T cell receptor beta chain is drawn from a study of CD8+ T cells in alopecia areata. Overall study context: Treated patients were given 5 to 10 mg oral tofacitinib twice daily.

Comment on this clone: Its antigen is still unknown.

Study-wide points: Both scalp clonality and the expanded CD8+ clones among the top 100 showed a significant decrease with tofacitinib. In lesional scalp, particularly from alopecia totalis/universalis, clonality was higher than in normal scalp.

Following extraction, RNA underwent reverse transcription to cDNA, which served as the sequencing template. Method: immunoSEQ multiplex PCR; TCRdb's copy keeps in-frame clones and lacks some. The data show 140,000 to 150,000 clones, roughly 50% seen once. Germline lookup yields CDR1 MNHEY and CDR2 SMNVEV (reference sequence). The CDR3 extends over 12 amino acids. Germline trimming cut 2 bases from V and 8 bases from J; bases unmatched to any gene: 0. Treatment specified: oral pan-JAK inhibitor, 5-10 mg twice daily. The chain links TRBV27 to TRBJ2-4; TRBD2 agrees at 7 bases. The source was CD8+ T cells sorted from blood, collected at week 4, from a patient treated with tofacitinib. This sequence was found in a human donor with alopecia areata. The CDR3 reads CASSLRGDIQYF. The CDR3 DNA reads as TGTGCCAGCAGTTTACGGGGGGACATTCAGTACTTC.